The subject of this entry is one T cell receptor (beta chain). This specimen comes from a study of T cells after yellow fever vaccination. TCRdb reanalysed the 5' RACE reads using MiXCR and keeps one entry per CDR3 protein. Here the sample spans some 350,000 distinct CDR3 sequences, around 6.5% being singletons. The CDR3 runs 13 residues. Germline V lookup: CDR1 LGHNA, CDR2 YNFKEQ. Trimming removed 5 bases at V and 11 bases at J, with 16 bases between. Source: PBMCs, taken 5 days after the yellow fever booster vaccination. This chain joins TRBV4-2 and TRBJ1-5; D not resolved. This TCR was recovered from a man between 25 and 39 years old who received the YFV17D yellow fever vaccine. The CDR3 sequence: CASSEDPTRSQHF. The CDR3 nucleotides read TGTGCCAGCAGCGAGGATCCCACCAGGTCCCAGCATTTT.